This T cell receptor (beta chain) was retrieved from a study of blood T cell repertoires in COVID-19. Study-wide context: The United States, Italy and Spain were the sources of the acute and convalescent COVID-19 samples.

The assay was immunoSEQ multiplex PCR, and TCRdb's table has in-frame clones only and misses some. The sample carries over 75,000 clones, around 80% recorded once. The receptor's source is a woman older than 75 with acute or convalescent COVID-19. Sample: peripheral blood.

CDR3 in DNA: TGTGCCAGTAGCGGGACAGGGGGGGGCTATGGCTACACCTTC. It yields the protein CASSGTGGGYGYTF. The genes are TRBV19 and TRBJ1-2; 11 nucleotides line up with TRBD1. The CDR3 is 14 residues long. From germline, CDR1 is LNHDA and CDR2 SQIVND (reference sequence). V shed 6 bases, J shed 4 bases, and the junction held 4 bases outside the gene matches.